These T cell receptor beta chains were read from a single sample in a study of shared clonotypes between healthy human individuals. Sequencing was performed with immunoSEQ multiplex PCR; in TCRdb, only in-frame clones are kept and a portion is missing. The sample yields just over 2,000,000 clones, 85% to 95% seen once. Sequenced: naive CD4+ T cells sorted from blood. The receptors were sampled from a young man in good health. CDR3s include the opening cysteine and the closing phenylalanine or tryptophan. The order of the fields is CDR3 length, V gene, D gene, clone size, J gene, CDR3 DNA, CDR3 protein. D genes are given only for firm matches. Clone size is shown for a subset of rows, as once, few, many or a class of expanded clone.

length: 15
V: TRBV5-1
D: .
size: .
J: TRBJ2-7
DNA: TGCGCCAGCAGCTTGGACGTCGGGGGCCCATACGAGCAGTACTTC
CDR3: CASSLDVGGPYEQYF

length: 15
V: TRBV10-3
D: .
size: .
J: TRBJ1-1
DNA: TGTGCCATCAGTGAGTCACGGGGTTCGAACACTGAAGCTTTCTTT
CDR3: CAISESRGSNTEAFF

length: 16
V: TRBV18
D: .
size: once
J: TRBJ2-1
DNA: TGTGCCAGCTCTCCTCAAGAGCGGCTCTCCTACAATGAGCAGTTCTTC
CDR3: CASSPQERLSYNEQFF

length: 13
V: TRBV2
D: .
size: .
J: TRBJ1-2
DNA: TGTGCCAGCAGCCCGAGGCAGAACTATGGCTACACCTTC
CDR3: CASSPRQNYGYTF

length: 14
V: TRBV5-4
D: .
size: .
J: TRBJ1-1
DNA: TGTGCCAGCAGCTTGGCACCGGCGGAGACTGAAGCTTTCTTT
CDR3: CASSLAPAETEAFF

length: 15
V: TRBV7-3
D: .
size: .
J: TRBJ1-6
DNA: TGTGCCAGCAGCTTAACCGGGGCCTATAATTCACCCCTCCACTTT
CDR3: CASSLTGAYNSPLHF

length: 14
V: TRBV6-6
D: .
size: .
J: TRBJ2-5
DNA: TGTGCCAGCAGTTACTCTGTGGGTGCAGAGACCCAGTACTTC
CDR3: CASSYSVGAETQYF

length: 10
V: TRBV29-1
D: .
size: many
J: TRBJ2-3
DNA: TGCAGCACAAGGGCAGATACGCAGTATTTT
CDR3: CSTRADTQYF

length: 14
V: TRBV28
D: TRBD1
size: .
J: TRBJ2-7
DNA: TGTGCCAGCAGTTCCAGGACAGGGGGGTACGAGCAGTACTTC
CDR3: CASSSRTGGYEQYF

length: 14
V: TRBV30
D: .
size: many
J: TRBJ2-2
DNA: TGTGCCTGGAGTACTCCGGACTTTCCGGGGGAGCTGTTTTTT
CDR3: CAWSTPDFPGELFF

length: 13
V: TRBV12-5
D: .
size: .
J: TRBJ2-5
DNA: TGTGCTAGTGGGCCGGGATACCAAGAGACCCAGTACTTC
CDR3: CASGPGYQETQYF

length: 17
V: TRBV5-5
D: .
size: .
J: TRBJ1-1
DNA: TGTGCCAGCAGCTTGGGCCAGGTTTTATTTATGAACACTGAAGCTTTCTTT
CDR3: CASSLGQVLFMNTEAFF

length: 12
V: TRBV28
D: .
size: .
J: TRBJ2-3
DNA: TGTGCCAGCAGTTTTAGCACAGATACGCAGTATTTT
CDR3: CASSFSTDTQYF

length: 15
V: TRBV7-9
D: .
size: .
J: TRBJ2-4
DNA: TGTGCCAGCAGCTTATCTTTCTTAGCCAAAAACATTCAGTACTTC
CDR3: CASSLSFLAKNIQYF

length: 19
V: TRBV14
D: .
size: .
J: TRBJ2-7
DNA: TGTGCCAGCGCACCTACCCAAAGCTGGACGGCGGGGAGCTCCTACGAGCAGTACTTC
CDR3: CASAPTQSWTAGSSYEQYF

length: 15
V: TRBV28
D: TRBD1
size: .
J: TRBJ1-5
DNA: TGTGCCAGCAGTTCAGACAGGGGTGTCAATCAGCCCCAGCATTTT
CDR3: CASSSDRGVNQPQHF

length: 15
V: TRBV5-1
D: .
size: .
J: TRBJ2-7
DNA: TGCGCCAGCAGCTTTGGTGCAGGGAGTACCTACGAGCAGTACTTC
CDR3: CASSFGAGSTYEQYF

length: 13
V: TRBV6-1
D: .
size: .
J: TRBJ2-3
DNA: TGTGCCAGCAGGGGGCATGGAACAGATACGCAGTATTTT
CDR3: CASRGHGTDTQYF

length: 13
V: TRBV7-9
D: .
size: .
J: TRBJ1-2
DNA: TGTGCCAGCAGCTTTCCGGCAGGGATCGGCTACACCTTC
CDR3: CASSFPAGIGYTF

length: 12
V: TRBV30
D: .
size: .
J: TRBJ2-5
DNA: TGTGCCTGGAGCGCCGCGGATAATGGAGAGTACTTC
CDR3: CAWSAADNGEYF

length: 12
V: TRBV6-6
D: .
size: .
J: TRBJ2-1
DNA: TGTGCCAGCAGTTACTCTCAGCGGAAGCAGTTCTTC
CDR3: CASSYSQRKQFF

length: 13
V: TRBV18
D: .
size: .
J: TRBJ1-1
DNA: TGTGCCAGCCAGGGAGTGATGAACACTGAAGCTTTCTTT
CDR3: CASQGVMNTEAFF

length: 14
V: TRBV5-4
D: .
size: .
J: TRBJ1-4
DNA: TGTGCCAGCAGCACAGGGTCAACTAATGAAAAACTGTTTTTT
CDR3: CASSTGSTNEKLFF

length: 13
V: TRBV6-6
D: TRBD1
size: once
J: TRBJ2-7
DNA: TGTGCCAGTCAACAGGGGGCGGCCCACGAGCAGTACTTC
CDR3: CASQQGAAHEQYF

length: 15
V: TRBV5-1
D: .
size: .
J: TRBJ2-6
DNA: TGCGCCAGCAGCCAAGGGGGCTCTGGGGCCAACGTCCTGACTTTC
CDR3: CASSQGGSGANVLTF

length: 11
V: TRBV19
D: .
size: .
J: TRBJ2-7
DNA: TGTGCCAGTAGTAACCGGGACCAGAGGTTCTTC
CDR3: CASSNRDQRFF

length: 16
V: TRBV14
D: .
size: once
J: TRBJ1-1
DNA: TGTGCCAGCAGCCATAGGAAGGGAGTTAAGAGCACTGAAGCTTTCTTT
CDR3: CASSHRKGVKSTEAFF

length: 16
V: TRBV5-1
D: TRBD2
size: .
J: TRBJ2-2
DNA: TGCGCCAGCAGCAGAAGTCTAGCGGGAGGCACCGGGGAGCTGTTTTTT
CDR3: CASSRSLAGGTGELFF